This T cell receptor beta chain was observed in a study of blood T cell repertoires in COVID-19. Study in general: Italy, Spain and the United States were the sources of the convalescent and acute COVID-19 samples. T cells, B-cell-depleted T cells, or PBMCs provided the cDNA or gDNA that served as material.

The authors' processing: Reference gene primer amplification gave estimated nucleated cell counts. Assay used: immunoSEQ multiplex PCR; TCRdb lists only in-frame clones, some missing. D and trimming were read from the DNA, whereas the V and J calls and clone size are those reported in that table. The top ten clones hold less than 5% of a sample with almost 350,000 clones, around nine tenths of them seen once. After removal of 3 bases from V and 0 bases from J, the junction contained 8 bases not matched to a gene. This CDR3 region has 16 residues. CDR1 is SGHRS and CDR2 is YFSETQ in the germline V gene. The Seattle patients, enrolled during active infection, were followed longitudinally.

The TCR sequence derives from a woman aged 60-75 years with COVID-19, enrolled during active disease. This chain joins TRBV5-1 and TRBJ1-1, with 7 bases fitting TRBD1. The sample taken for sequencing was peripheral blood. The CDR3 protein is CASSYRPGGLNTEAFF. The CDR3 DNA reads TGCGCCAGCAGCTACCGGCCAGGGGGTCTGAACACTGAAGCTTTCTTT.